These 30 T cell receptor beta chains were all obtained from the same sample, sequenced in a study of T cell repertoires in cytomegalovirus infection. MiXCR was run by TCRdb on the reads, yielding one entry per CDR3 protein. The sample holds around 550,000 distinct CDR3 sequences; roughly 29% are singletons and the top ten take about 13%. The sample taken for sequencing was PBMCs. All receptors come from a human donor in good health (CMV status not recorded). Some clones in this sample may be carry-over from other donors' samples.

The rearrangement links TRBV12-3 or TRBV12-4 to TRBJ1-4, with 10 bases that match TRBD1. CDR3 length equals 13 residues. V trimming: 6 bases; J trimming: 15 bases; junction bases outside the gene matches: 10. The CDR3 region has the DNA TGTGCCAGCAGAACCCTCGGGACAGGGGTCATGTTTTTT. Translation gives CASRTLGTGVMFF.

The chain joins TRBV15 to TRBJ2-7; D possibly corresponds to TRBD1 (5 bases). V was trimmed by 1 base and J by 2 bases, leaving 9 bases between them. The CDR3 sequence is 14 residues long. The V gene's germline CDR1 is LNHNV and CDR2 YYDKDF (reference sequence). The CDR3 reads CATSRARATYEQYF. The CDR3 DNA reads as TGTGCCACCAGCAGAGCCAGGGCCACCTACGAGCAGTACTTC.

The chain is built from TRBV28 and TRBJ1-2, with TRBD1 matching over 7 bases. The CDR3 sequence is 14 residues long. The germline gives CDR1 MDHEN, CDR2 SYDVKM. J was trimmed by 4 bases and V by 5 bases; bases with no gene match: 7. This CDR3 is CASSTGQQIYGYTF. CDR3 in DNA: TGTGCCAGCAGTACGGGACAGCAAATCTATGGCTACACCTTC.

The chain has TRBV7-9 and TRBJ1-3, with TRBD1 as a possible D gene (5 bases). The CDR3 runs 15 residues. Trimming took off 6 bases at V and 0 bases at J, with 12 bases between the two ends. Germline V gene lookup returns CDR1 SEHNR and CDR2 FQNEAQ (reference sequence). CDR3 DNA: TGTGCCAGCAGGCCGGGACTGTACTCTGGAAACACCATATATTTT. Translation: CASRPGLYSGNTIYF.

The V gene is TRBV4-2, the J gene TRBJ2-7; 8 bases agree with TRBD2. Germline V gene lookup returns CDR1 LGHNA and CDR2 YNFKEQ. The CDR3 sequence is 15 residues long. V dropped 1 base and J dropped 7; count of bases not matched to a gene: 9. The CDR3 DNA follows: TGTGCCAGCAGCCAAGGGGGACTAGGGGGTGAGGAGCAGTACTTC. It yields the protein CASSQGGLGGEEQYF.

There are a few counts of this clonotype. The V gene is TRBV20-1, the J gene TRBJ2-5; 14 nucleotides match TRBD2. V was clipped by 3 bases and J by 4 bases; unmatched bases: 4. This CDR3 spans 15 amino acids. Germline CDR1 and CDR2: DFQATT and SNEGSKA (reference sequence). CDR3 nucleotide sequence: TGCAGTGCTAGCCGACTAGCGGGAGGGGCAGAGACCCAGTACTTC. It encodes CSASRLAGGAETQYF.

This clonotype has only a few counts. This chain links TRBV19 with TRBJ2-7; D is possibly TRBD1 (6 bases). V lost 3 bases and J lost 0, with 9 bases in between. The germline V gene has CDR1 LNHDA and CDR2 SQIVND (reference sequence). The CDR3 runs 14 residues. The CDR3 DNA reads TGTGCCAGTAGTATCGACAGGTTCTCCTACGAGCAGTACTTC. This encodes CASSIDRFSYEQYF.

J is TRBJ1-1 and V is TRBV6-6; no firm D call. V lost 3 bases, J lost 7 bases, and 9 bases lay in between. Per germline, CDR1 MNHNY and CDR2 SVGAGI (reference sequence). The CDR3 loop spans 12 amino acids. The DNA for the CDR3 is TGTGCCAGCAGTTATGATGGCCTTGAAGCTTTCTTT. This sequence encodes CASSYDGLEAFF.

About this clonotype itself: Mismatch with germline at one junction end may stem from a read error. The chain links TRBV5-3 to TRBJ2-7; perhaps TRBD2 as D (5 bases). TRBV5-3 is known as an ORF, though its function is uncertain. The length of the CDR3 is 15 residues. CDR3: CASSLAGGSTYEQYF. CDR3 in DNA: TGTGCCAGCAGCTTGGCCGGTGGGAGTACCTACGAGCAGTACTTC.

In DNA form, the CDR3 reads TGTGCCAGCAGCGGGGGATCGTTTCGAGGCACTGAAGCTTTCTTT. Residues: CASSGGSFRGTEAFF. This chain connects TRBV6-6 to TRBJ1-1; D may be TRBD1 (5 bases). This CDR3 is built from 15 residues. V was cut by 6 bases and J by 4 bases, with 18 bases left in between. Germline CDR1 reads MNHNY; CDR2 reads SVGAGI (reference sequence).

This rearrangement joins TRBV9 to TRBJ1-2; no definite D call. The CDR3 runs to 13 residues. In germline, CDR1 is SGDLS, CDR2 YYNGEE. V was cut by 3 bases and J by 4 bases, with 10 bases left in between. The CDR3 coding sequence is TGTGCCAGCAGCGGCCGGGCCCCCTATGGCTACACCTTC. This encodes CASSGRAPYGYTF.

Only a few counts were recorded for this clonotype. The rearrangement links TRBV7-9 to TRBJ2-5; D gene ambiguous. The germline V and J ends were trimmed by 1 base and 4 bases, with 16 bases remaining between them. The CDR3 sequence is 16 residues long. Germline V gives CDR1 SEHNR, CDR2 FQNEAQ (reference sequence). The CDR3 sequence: CASSLGGVEWAETQYF. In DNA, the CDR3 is TGTGCCAGCAGCTTAGGGGGTGTGGAGTGGGCAGAGACCCAGTACTTC. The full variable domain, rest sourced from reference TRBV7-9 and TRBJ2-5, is DTGVSQNPRHKITKRGQNVTFRCDPISEHNRLYWYRQTLGQGPEFLTYFQNEAQLEKSRLLSDRFSAERPKGSFSTLEIQRTEQGDSAMYLCASSLGGVEWAETQYFGPGTRLLVL.

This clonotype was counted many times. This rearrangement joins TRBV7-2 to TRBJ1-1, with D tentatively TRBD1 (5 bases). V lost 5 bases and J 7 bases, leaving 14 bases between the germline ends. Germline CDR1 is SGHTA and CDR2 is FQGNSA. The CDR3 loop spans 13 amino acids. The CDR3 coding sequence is TGTGCCAGCAGCCCCGCCGGGGCTCTTGAAGCTTTCTTT. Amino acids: CASSPAGALEAFF.

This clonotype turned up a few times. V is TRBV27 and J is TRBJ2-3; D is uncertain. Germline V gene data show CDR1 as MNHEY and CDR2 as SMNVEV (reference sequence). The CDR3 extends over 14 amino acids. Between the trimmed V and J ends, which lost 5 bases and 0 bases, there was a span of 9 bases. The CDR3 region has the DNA TGTGCCAGCAGTACGCGTACTAGCACAGATACGCAGTATTTT. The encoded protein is CASSTRTSTDTQYF.

The CDR3 here is CASSLLQGSQPQHF. DNA of the CDR3: TGCGCCAGCAGCTTATTACAGGGGAGTCAGCCCCAGCATTTT. The gene calls are TRBV5-1 and TRBJ1-5, with 7 bases identical to TRBD1. The CDR3 runs to 14 residues. Germline trimming cut 2 bases from V and 6 bases from J; bases unmatched to any gene: 5. Germline V gene sequence: CDR1 SGHRS, CDR2 YFSETQ.

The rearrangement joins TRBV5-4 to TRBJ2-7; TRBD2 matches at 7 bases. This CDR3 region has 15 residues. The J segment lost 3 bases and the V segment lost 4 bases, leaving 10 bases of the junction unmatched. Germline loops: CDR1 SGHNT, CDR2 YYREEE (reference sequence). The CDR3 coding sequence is TGTGCCAGCAGCCCGGGGAGGGCGGGAGACTACGAGCAGTACTTC. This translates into CASSPGRAGDYEQYF.

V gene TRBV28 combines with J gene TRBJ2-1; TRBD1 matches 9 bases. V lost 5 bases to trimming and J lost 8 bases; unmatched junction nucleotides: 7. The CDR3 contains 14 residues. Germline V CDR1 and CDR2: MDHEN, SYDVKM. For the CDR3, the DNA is TGTGCCAGCAGTAAACCCGGGACAGGGCATGAGCAGTTCTTC. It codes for CASSKPGTGHEQFF.

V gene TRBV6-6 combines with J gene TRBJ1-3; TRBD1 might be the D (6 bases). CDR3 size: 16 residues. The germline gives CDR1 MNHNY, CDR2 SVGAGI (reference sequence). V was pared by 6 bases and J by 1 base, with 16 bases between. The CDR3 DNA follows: TGTGCCAGCAGCCCTCGGGGGGGGCGGTCTGGAAACACCATATATTTT. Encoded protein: CASSPRGGRSGNTIYF.

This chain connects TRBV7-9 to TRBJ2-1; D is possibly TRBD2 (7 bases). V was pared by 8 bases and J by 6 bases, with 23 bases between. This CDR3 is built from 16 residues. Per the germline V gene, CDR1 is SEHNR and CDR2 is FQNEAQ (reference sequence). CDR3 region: CASPGGAADYLNEQFF. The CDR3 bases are TGTGCCAGCCCTGGGGGGGCCGCCGACTACCTCAATGAGCAGTTCTTC.

The DNA of the CDR3 is TGTGCCAGCAGAACTAGCGGGAGGGCCTACAATGAGCAGTTCTTC. This sequence encodes CASRTSGRAYNEQFF. The chain is built from TRBV11-1 and TRBJ2-1; TRBD2 matches at 13 bases. The CDR3 spans 15 residues. Germline-derived CDR1 and CDR2 are SGHAT and FQDESV (reference sequence). V lost 6 bases, J lost 2 bases, and 1 base stayed unmatched.

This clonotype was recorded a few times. The CDR3 DNA reads TGTGCCAGCAGTCCGGGCCCCGGGACAGGGGCCTACGAGCAGTACTTC. Its translation is CASSPGPGTGAYEQYF. The V call is TRBV12-3 or TRBV12-4, the J call TRBJ2-7; TRBD1 aligns across 10 bases. With V trimmed by 5 bases and J by 2 bases, 9 bases remained unmatched. This CDR3 is 16 amino acids long.

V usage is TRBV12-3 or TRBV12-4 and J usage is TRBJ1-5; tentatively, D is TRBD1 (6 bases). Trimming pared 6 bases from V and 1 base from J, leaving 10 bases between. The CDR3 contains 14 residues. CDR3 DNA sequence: TGTGCCAGCAGACCCGGACAGAGCAATCAGCCCCAGCATTTT. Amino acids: CASRPGQSNQPQHF.

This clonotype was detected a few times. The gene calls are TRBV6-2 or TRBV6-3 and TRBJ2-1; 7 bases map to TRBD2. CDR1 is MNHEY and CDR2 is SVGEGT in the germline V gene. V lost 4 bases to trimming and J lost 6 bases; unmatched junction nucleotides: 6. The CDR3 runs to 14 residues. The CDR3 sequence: CASSWGRAGNEQFF. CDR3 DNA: TGTGCCAGCAGTTGGGGGAGGGCAGGCAATGAGCAGTTCTTC.

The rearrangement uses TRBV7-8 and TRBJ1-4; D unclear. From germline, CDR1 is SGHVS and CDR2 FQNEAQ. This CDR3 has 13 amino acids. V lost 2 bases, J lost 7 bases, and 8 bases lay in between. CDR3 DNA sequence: TGTGCCAGCAGCTTAACGGGGAGTGAAAAACTGTTTTTT. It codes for CASSLTGSEKLFF.

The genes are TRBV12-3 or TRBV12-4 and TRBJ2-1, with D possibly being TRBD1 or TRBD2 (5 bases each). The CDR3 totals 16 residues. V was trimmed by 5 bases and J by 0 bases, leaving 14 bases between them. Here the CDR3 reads CASSPRPGPSYNEQFF. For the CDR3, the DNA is TGTGCCAGCAGTCCCCGTCCGGGACCCTCCTACAATGAGCAGTTCTTC.

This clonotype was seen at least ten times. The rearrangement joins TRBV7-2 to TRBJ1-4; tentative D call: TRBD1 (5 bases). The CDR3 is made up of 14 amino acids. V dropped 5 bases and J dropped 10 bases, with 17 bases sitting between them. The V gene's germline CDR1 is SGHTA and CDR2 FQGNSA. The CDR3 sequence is CASSPGDVTGKLFF. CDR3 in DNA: TGTGCCAGCAGCCCCGGGGACGTTACTGGAAAACTGTTTTTT.

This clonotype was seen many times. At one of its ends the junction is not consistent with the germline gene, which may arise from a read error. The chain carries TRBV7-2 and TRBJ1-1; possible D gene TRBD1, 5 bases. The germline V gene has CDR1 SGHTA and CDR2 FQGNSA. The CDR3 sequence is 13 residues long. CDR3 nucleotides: TGTGCCAGCAGCTTAAACCGGGGGAGACAGCAAACCTTT. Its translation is CASSLNRGRQQTF.

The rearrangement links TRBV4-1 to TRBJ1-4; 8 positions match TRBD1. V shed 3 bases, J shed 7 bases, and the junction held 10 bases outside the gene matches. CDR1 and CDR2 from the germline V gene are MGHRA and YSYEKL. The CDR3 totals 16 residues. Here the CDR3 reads CASSQAQGAAGEKLFF. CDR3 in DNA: TGCGCCAGCAGCCAGGCCCAGGGGGCCGCTGGTGAAAAACTGTTTTTT.

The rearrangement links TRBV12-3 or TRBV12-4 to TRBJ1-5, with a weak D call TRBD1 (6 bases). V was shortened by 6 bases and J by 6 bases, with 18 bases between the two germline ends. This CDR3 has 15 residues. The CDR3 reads CASSTGTPLGQPQHF. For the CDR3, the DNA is TGTGCCAGCAGCACCGGGACACCCCTTGGTCAGCCCCAGCATTTT.

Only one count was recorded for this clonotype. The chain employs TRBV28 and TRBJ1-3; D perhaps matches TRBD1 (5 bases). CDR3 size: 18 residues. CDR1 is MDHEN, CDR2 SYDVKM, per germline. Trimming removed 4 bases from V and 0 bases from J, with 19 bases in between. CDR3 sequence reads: CASSSQGLGRSSGNTIYF. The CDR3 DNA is TGTGCCAGCAGTTCCCAGGGCTTGGGACGGTCCTCTGGAAACACCATATATTTT. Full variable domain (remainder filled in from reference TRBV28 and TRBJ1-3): DVKVTQSSRYLVKRTGEKVFLECVQDMDHENMFWYRQDPGLGLRLIYFSYDVKMKEKGDIPEGYSVSREKKERFSLILESASTNQTSMYLCASSSQGLGRSSGNTIYFGEGSWLTVV.